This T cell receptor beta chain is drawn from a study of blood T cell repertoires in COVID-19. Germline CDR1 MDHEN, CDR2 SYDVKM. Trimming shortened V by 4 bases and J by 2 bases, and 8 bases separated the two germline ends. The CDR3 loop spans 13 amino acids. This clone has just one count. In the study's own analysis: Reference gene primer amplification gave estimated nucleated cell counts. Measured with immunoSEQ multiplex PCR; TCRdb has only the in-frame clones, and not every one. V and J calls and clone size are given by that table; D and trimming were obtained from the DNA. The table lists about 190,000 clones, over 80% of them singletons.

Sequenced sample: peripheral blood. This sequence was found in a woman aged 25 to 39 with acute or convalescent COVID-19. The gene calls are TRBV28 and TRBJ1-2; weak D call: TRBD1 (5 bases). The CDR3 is CASSWQGNYGYTF. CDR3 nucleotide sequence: TGTGCCAGCAGTTGGCAGGGCAACTATGGCTACACCTTC.